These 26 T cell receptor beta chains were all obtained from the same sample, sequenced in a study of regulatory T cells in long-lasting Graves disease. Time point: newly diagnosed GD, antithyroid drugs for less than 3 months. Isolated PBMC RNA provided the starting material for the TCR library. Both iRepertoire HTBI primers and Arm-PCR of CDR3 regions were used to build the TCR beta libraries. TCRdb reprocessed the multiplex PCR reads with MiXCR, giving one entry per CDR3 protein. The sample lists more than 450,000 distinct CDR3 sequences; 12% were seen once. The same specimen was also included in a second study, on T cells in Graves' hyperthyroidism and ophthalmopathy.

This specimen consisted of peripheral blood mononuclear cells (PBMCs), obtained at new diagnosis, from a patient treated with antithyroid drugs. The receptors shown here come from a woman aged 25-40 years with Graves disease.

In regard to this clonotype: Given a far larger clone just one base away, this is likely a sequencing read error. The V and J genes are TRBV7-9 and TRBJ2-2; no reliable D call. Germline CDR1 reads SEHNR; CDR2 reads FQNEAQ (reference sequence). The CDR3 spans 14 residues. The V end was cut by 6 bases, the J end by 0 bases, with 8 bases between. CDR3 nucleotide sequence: TGTGCCAGCAGACCGGGTCCGAACACCGGGGAGCTGTTTTTT. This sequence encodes CASRPGPNTGELFF.

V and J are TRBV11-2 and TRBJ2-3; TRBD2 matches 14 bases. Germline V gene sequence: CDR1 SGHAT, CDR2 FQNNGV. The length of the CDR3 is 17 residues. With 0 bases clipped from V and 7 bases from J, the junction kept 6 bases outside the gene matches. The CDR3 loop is CASSLEGTSGRGYTQYF. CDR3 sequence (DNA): TGTGCCAGCAGCTTAGAGGGGACTAGCGGGAGAGGGTATACGCAGTATTTT.

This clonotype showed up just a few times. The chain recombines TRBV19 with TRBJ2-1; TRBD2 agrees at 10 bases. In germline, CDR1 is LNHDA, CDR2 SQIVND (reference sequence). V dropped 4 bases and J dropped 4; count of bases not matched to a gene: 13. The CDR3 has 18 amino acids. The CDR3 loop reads CASSSRASSGSMYNEQFF. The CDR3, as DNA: TGTGCCAGTAGTAGTAGAGCCTCTAGCGGGAGTATGTACAATGAGCAGTTCTTC.

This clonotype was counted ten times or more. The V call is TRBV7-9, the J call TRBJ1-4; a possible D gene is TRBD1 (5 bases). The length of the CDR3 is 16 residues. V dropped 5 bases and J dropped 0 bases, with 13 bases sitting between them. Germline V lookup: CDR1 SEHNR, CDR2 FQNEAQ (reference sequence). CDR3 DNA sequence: TGTGCCAGCAGCCACCGGGACCCAGCAACTAATGAAAAACTGTTTTTT. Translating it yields CASSHRDPATNEKLFF.

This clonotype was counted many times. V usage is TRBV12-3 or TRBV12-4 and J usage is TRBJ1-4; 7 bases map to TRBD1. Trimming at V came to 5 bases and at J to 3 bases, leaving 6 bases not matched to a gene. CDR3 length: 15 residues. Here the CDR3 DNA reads TGTGCCAGCAGTCTAGGGGGCGCGGCTAATGAAAAACTGTTTTTT. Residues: CASSLGGAANEKLFF.

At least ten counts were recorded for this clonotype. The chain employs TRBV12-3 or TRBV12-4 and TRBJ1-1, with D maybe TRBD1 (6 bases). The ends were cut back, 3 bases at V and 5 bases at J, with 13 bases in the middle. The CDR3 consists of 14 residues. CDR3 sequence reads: CASSFRRGGTEAFF. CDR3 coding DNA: TGTGCCAGCAGTTTCCGGAGGGGGGGGACTGAAGCTTTCTTT.

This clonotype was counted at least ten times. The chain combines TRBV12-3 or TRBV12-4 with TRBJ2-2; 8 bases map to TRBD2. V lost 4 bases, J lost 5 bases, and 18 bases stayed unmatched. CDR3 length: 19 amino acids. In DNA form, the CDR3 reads TGTGCCAGCAGTTCCCTCACGGCCCTGCTCACGGGGGGGACCGGGGAGCTGTTTTTT. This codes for CASSSLTALLTGGTGELFF.

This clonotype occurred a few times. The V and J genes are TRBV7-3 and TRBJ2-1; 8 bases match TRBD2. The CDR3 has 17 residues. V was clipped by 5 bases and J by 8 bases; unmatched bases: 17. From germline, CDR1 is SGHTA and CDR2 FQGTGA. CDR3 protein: CASSPSGSSGLIHEQFF. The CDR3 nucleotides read TGTGCCAGCAGCCCTTCTGGGTCTAGCGGGTTAATCCATGAGCAGTTCTTC.

The CDR3 protein is CASSQDLGLNDQPQHF. In nucleotides, the CDR3 is TGCGCCAGCAGCCAAGACTTGGGTCTTAATGATCAGCCCCAGCATTTT. V gene TRBV4-3 combines with J gene TRBJ1-5; D remains ambiguous. Trimming shortened V by 0 bases and J by 5 bases, and 14 bases separated the two germline ends. Looked up from germline, CDR1 is LGHNA and CDR2 is YSLEER. This CDR3 is 16 amino acids long.

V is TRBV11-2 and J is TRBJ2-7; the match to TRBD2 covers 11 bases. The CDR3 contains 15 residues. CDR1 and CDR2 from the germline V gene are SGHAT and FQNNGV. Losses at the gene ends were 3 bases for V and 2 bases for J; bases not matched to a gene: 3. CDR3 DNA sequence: TGTGCCAGCAGCTTTCAGACTAGCGGGGCCTACGAGCAGTACTTC. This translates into CASSFQTSGAYEQYF.

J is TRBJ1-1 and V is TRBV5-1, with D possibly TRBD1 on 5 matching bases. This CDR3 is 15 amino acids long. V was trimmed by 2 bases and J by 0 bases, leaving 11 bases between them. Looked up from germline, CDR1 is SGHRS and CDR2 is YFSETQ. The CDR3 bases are TGCGCCAGCAGCTTCGGGGCCAGCCTGAACACTGAAGCTTTCTTT. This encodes CASSFGASLNTEAFF.

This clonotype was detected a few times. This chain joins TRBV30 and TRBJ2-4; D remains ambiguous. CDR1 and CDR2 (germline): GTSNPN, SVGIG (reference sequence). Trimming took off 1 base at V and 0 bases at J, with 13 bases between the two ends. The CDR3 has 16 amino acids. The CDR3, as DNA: TGTGCCTGGAGTGCACTCTCCACCCTAGCCAAAAACATTCAGTACTTC. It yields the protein CAWSALSTLAKNIQYF.

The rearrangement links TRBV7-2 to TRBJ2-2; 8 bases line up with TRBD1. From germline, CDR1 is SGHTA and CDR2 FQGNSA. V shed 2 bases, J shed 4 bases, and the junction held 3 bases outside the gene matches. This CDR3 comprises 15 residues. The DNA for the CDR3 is TGTGCCAGCAGCTTACAGGGGGCGAGCACCGGGGAGCTGTTTTTT. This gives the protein CASSLQGASTGELFF.

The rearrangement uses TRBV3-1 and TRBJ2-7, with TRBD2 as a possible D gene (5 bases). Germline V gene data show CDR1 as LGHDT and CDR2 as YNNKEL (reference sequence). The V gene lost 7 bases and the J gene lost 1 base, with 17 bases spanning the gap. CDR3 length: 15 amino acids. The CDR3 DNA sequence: TGTGCCAGCACACCTACAAGCGGACCTTCCTACGAGCAGTACTTC. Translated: CASTPTSGPSYEQYF.

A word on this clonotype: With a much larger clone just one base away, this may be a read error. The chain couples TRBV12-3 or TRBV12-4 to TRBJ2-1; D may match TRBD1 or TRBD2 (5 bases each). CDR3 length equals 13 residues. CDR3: CAGSLGGTSQQFF. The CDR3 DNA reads TGTGCCGGCAGTTTGGGTGGGACCAGCCAGCAGTTCTTC.

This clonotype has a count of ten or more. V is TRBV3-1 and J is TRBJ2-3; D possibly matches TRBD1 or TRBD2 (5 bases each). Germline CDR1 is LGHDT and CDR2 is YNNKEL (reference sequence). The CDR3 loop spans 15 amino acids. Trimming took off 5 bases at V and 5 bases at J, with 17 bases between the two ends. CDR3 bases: TGTGCCAGCAGCTCCAGACCGAGGGGAGAAGATACGCAGTATTTT. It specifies CASSSRPRGEDTQYF.

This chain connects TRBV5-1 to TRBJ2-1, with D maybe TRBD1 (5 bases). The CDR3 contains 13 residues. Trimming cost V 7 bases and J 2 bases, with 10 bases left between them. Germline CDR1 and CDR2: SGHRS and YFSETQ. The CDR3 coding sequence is TGCGCCAGCCGACTGACAGCCTACAATGAGCAGTTCTTC. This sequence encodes CASRLTAYNEQFF. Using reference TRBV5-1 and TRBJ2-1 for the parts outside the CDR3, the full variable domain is KAGVTQTPRYLIKTRGQQVTLSCSPISGHRSVSWYQQTPGQGLQFLFEYFSETQRNKGNFPGRFSGRQFSNSRSEMNVSTLELGDSALYLCASRLTAYNEQFFGPGTRLTVL.

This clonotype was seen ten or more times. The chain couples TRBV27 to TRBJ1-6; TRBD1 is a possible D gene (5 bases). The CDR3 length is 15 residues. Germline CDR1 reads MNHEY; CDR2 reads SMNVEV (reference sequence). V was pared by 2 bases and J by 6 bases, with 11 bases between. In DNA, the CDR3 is TGTGCCAGCAGTTTAGGAGAGGGACTTAATTCACCCCTCCACTTT. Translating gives CASSLGEGLNSPLHF.

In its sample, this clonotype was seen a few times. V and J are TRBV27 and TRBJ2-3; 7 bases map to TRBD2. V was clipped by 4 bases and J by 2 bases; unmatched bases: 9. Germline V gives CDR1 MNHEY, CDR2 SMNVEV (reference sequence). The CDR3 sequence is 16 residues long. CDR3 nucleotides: TGTGCCAGCAGTTCCACCCTCGCGGGAGACACAGATACGCAGTATTTT. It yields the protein CASSSTLAGDTDTQYF.

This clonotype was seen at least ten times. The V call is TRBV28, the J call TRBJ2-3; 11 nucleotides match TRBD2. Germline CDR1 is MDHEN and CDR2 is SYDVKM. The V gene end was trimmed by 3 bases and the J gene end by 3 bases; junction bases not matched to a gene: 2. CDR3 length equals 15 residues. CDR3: CASSLTSGMTDTQYF. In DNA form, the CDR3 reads TGTGCCAGCAGTTTGACTAGCGGGATGACAGATACGCAGTATTTT.

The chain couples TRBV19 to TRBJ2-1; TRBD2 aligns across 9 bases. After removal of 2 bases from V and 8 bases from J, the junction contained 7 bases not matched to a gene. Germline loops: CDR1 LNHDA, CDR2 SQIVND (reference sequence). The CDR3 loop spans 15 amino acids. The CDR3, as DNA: TGTGCCAGTAGTATATGGCTAGCGGGAAAGGATGAGCAGTTCTTC. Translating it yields CASSIWLAGKDEQFF.

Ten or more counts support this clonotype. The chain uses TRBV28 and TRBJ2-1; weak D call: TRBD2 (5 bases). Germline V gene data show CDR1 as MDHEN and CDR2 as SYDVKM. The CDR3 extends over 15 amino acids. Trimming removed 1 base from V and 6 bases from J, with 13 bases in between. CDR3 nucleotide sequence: TGTGCCAGCAGTTTATTTCTTGGGAGCGGCAATGAGCAGTTCTTC. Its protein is CASSLFLGSGNEQFF.

CDR3 loop: CASSQVALEEQYF. Written as DNA, the CDR3 is TGCGCCAGCAGCCAAGTTGCCCTGGAGGAGCAGTATTTT. The J gene is TRBJ2-3, the V gene TRBV4-1; the D gene is possibly TRBD2 (5 bases). Deletions cut 1 base from V and 11 bases from J, with 13 bases between. CDR1 is MGHRA, CDR2 YSYEKL, per germline. This CDR3 is 13 amino acids long.

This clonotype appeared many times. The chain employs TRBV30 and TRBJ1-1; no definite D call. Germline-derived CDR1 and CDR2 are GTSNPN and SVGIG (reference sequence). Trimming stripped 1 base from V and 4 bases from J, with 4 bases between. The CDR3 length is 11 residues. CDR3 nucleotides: TGTGCCTGGAGTGATAGCACTGAAGCTTTCTTT. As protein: CAWSDSTEAFF.

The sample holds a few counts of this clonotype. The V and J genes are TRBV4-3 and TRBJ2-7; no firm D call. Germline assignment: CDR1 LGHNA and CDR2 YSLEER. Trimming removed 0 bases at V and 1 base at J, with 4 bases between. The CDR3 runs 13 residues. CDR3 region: CASSQDRSYEQYF. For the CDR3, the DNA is TGCGCCAGCAGCCAAGACAGGTCCTACGAGCAGTACTTC.

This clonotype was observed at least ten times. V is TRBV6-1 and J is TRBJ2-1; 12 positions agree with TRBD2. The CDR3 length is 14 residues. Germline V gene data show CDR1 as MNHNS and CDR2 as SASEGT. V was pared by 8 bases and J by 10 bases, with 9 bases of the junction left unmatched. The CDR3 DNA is TGTGCCAGCTATCCGACTAGCGGGAGCTTGGAGCAGTTCTTC. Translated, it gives CASYPTSGSLEQFF.